This T cell receptor beta chain was obtained from a study of radiation and T cells in renal cell carcinoma. Study results and caveats: Top tumor clonotypes rose in blood 2 weeks post-radiation, then contracted.

Indicated time point: blood 2 weeks post-SBRT. Treatment given: 15 Gy SBRT to primary tumor, nephrectomy 4 weeks later. The protocol was immunoSEQ multiplex PCR, while the TCRdb copy is restricted to in-frame clones and leaves out a portion. The sample holds tens of thousands of clones, around three quarters seen once. This clone was detected once. Its specificity is unknown. Losses at the gene ends were 1 base for V and 1 base for J; bases not matched to a gene: 9. Germline assignment: CDR1 SGHRS and CDR2 YFSETQ. This CDR3 has 17 amino acids. The sequence came from a woman in her seventies with renal cell carcinoma. The genes are TRBV5-1 and TRBJ1-1; 8 bases line up with TRBD1. Sample: blood, taken from a patient whose treatment included radiotherapy and nephrectomy. This chain's CDR3 is CASSLPQRQGRNTEAFF. CDR3 DNA: TGCGCCAGCAGCTTGCCCCAGAGACAGGGGAGGAACACTGAAGCTTTCTTT.